A selection of T cell receptor beta chains follows, all from one sample in a study of blood T cell repertoires in COVID-19. Produced via immunoSEQ multiplex PCR; TCRdb's table is partial and in-frame only. This table holds about 310,000 clones, 85% to 90% found once. Sequenced input: peripheral blood. Source of these receptors: a man aged 65-85 years with acute or convalescent COVID-19. Each CDR3 is given without its conserved first and last residue. Each record gives: J gene, V gene, CDR3 protein.

>TRBJ2-7|TRBV21-1
ASKLEGQTGYEQY
>TRBJ2-5|TRBV9
ASSVGLGGETQY
>TRBJ1-2|TRBV5-4
ASSSVPGQGDDGYT
>TRBJ2-1|TRBV28
ASATSGGPGYNEQF
>TRBJ2-2|TRBV7-6
ASRNRGRPGELF
>TRBJ1-5|TRBV19
ASSIQGDRRNQPQH
>TRBJ2-1|TRBV19
ASSMGRSGRGEQF
>TRBJ1-2|TRBV28
ASSWGGQETNYGYT
>TRBJ2-2|TRBV4-2
ASSQLAGDYTGELF
>TRBJ2-3|TRBV7-9
ASSFTSGSGDTQY
>TRBJ1-4|TRBV4-1
ASSQDEGRRGGKLF
>TRBJ2-7|TRBV6-4
ASSLYEQY
>TRBJ1-3|TRBV5-1
ASSSDRDLGNTIY
>TRBJ2-1|TRBV6-2/TRBV6-3
ASSLLDEQF
>TRBJ1-6|TRBV30
AWSPRGTYNSPLH
>TRBJ1-5|TRBV4-1
ASSQASGGTKFNQPQH
>TRBJ1-2|TRBV5-1
ATSDGGAYGYT
>TRBJ1-6|TRBV30
AWSGGEAYSPLH
>TRBJ2-7|TRBV3-1/TRBV3-2
ASSRGALTYEQY
>TRBJ2-7|TRBV5-5
ASSPVAGGPYEQY
>TRBJ1-2|TRBV4-1
ASSHLGTGNMRGYT
>TRBJ2-3|TRBV15
ATSDQPPSGGFTDTQY
>TRBJ2-1|TRBV10-3
AISELQYNEQF
>TRBJ2-3|TRBV29-1
SVGTSGSTDTQY
>TRBJ1-1|TRBV6-5
ASSYRREGNTEAF
>TRBJ1-6|TRBV2
ASSSRTGNSPLH
>TRBJ2-1|TRBV14
ASSQEGRGREQF
>TRBJ2-1|TRBV18
ASSQLLAGVGNEQF
>TRBJ1-3|TRBV30
AWSRQGSGNTIY
>TRBJ2-3|TRBV5-3
ARSSGLAQGTDTQY
>TRBJ2-2|TRBV11-3
ASRWGVNTGELF
>TRBJ1-2|TRBV28
ASSTGGPYGYT
>TRBJ2-2|TRBV5-1
ASSFDPSGAGELF
>TRBJ1-3|TRBV7-9
ASSFMGGPGNTIY
>TRBJ2-3|TRBV18
ASSLGQGSWNTDTQY
>TRBJ1-4|TRBV11-2
ASSSGQGREKLF
>TRBJ2-2|TRBV7-3
ASSPQGATGELF
>TRBJ2-2|TRBV4-3
ASSRQVGQLSTGELF
>TRBJ2-4|TRBV15
ATSRDRGLASPWDIQY
>TRBJ1-2|TRBV6-5
ASRLGQGGDGYT
>TRBJ2-7|TRBV15
ATSRGQHAEQY
>TRBJ1-5|TRBV28
ASRPTGGSNQPQH
>TRBJ2-1|TRBV4-3
ASSPPRGGWTYNEQF
>TRBJ2-2|TRBV4-2
ASSPRAGENTGELF
>TRBJ2-7|TRBV3-1/TRBV3-2
ASSPSGTAYEQY
>TRBJ2-2|TRBV9
ASSPFPGELF
>TRBJ1-4|TRBV18
ASSLGTSGNEKLF
>TRBJ2-1|TRBV28
ASSRPSAYNEQF
>TRBJ1-1|TRBV5-4
ASSGPPTENTEAF
>TRBJ1-1|TRBV30
AWRTEVYTEAF
>TRBJ1-1|TRBV18
ASSPPGTYMNTEAF
>TRBJ2-7|TRBV6-6
ASSPRTPGQGNEQY
>TRBJ1-1|TRBV28
ASSQQLDTVYAEAF
>TRBJ1-6|TRBV11-2
ASSLSQGFSSYNSPLH
>TRBJ1-3|TRBV30
AWTLRSGNTIY